This TCR beta chain was found in a study of blood T cells in healthy people across ages. The CDR3 covers 14 residues. Trimming shortened V by 6 bases and J by 0 bases, and 9 bases separated the two germline ends. Next came a second PCR, run for about 6 to 12 cycles, which used a sample-barcoded 5' primer along with a J-beta primer mix. TCRdb fed the 5' RACE reads into MiXCR, producing one record per CDR3 protein. This table has some 890,000 distinct CDR3 sequences, approximately 32% appearing once. This clonotype was detected ten times or more. These data were also reused for a study on T cells of mothers and their children.

The sample comprised blood. The chain is built from TRBV12-3 or TRBV12-4 and TRBJ2-1; D gene unclear. The clonotype originates from a woman aged 35 to 49 in good health. The CDR3 loop is CASSSLSSYNEQFF. The CDR3 DNA follows: TGTGCCAGCAGCTCCCTTAGCTCCTACAATGAGCAGTTCTTC.